What follows is one T cell receptor (beta chain) and its context. Which antigen it targets is not known. Base quality data are lacking; no much larger clone is found one base away. From its cysteine to its phenylalanine, the CDR3 spans 15 amino acids. Only CDR3 DNA is held: 45 bases, read in frame from base 1. The germline V gene (reference sequence) yields SGHNT for CDR1 and YYREEE for CDR2. For this chain, trimming is 4 bases at the V end and 0 bases at the J end, and the number of junction bases without a gene match is 6. For sequencing of the TCRbeta CDR3 region, genomic DNA was extracted from the sorted cells. TCRbeta CDR3 regions were sequenced using the immunoSEQ Assay. As stored in TCRdb, this immuneACCESS dataset retains in-frame rearrangements with V and J assigned. A fraction of the clones does not appear; measured against another copy, unresolved V genes explain less than half of the discrepancy, and the remainder lacks a known reason. For this sample the table gives 50,000 to 75,000 clones, of which 85% to 90% were detected only once. The biggest ten clones account for roughly 0.75% of the sample.

Patients with a history of autoimmune disease or receiving systemic immunosuppression were excluded from the trial. In every dose cohort, peripheral blood was drawn for TCR sequencing at baseline, cycle 4 day 1, and cycle 7 day 1. The samples were drawn from a first-in-human, open-label, multicenter phase I dose-escalation trial of ivuxolimab. The trial enrolled adults with locally advanced or metastatic head and neck squamous cell, hepatocellular, melanoma or renal cell carcinoma. Before TCR sequencing, CD4+ and CD8+ T cells were separately sorted from peripheral blood. This specimen comes from a study of OX40 agonist ivuxolimab in advanced cancers. Context from the whole study: Ivuxolimab was a fully human IgG2 agonistic monoclonal antibody targeting the costimulatory receptor OX40 (CD134). Intravenous ivuxolimab was administered to patients every 2 weeks at six dose levels: 0.01, 0.1, 0.3, 1.5, 3 and 10 mg/kg. Among the approximately 50 dose-escalation patients, about 20 had hepatocellular carcinoma, about 15 melanoma, 9 renal cell carcinoma and 9 head and neck cancer. A male proportion of roughly 80% and a mean age of around 60 years, ranging from 23 to 79, were recorded for the dose-escalation cohort. Prior anti-PD-1, anti-PD-L1 or anti-CTLA-4 therapy was permitted, and checkpoint inhibitors had been received by about 36% of dose-escalation patients. Three dose-escalation patients achieved partial responses, one with hepatocellular carcinoma and two with cutaneous melanoma. The purpose of peripheral TCRbeta sequencing was to test whether ivuxolimab changed TCR sequence diversity and led to clonal T-cell expansion. The paper reports the monotherapy dose-escalation portion (N of about 50 patients) of the phase I ivuxolimab trial.

The research as a whole found: After ivuxolimab, expanded clones were on average more numerous among CD8+ T cells than among CD4+ T cells. Low levels of normalized T-cell clonal expansion were also seen in some patients who did not respond. At doses of 0.1 to 3.0 mg/kg, clonal expansion of both CD4+ and CD8+ blood T cells was observed from baseline to week 6. The antigen specificity of the peripheral T cells that underwent clonal expansion was not determined. In the 0.1-3.0 mg/kg groups, partial responders were among the patients with the lowest normalized peripheral clonal expansion, particularly in CD8+ T cells.

The receptor's source is an adult with an advanced solid tumor such as melanoma, head and neck, liver or kidney cancer. Sequenced here: CD4+ or CD8+ T cells sorted from blood, sampled in a trial of the OX40 agonist ivuxolimab. The V and J segments used are TRBV5-4 and TRBJ2-5, with 7 central nucleotides matching TRBD1. The DNA sequence follows: TGTGCCAGCAGCCATGGACAGGCGTACCAAGAGACCCAGTACTTC. Its protein product is CASSHGQAYQETQYF.